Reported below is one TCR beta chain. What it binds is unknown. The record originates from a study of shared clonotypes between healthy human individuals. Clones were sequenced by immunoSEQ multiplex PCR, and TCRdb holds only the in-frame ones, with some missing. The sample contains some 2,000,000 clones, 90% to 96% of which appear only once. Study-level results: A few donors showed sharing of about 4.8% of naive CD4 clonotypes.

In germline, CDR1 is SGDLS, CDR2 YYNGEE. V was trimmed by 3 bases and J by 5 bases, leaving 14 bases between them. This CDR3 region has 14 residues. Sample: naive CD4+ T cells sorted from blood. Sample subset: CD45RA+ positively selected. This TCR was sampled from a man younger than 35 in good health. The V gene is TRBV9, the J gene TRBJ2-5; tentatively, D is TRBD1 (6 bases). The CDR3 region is CASSAHRVDETQYF. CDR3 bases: TGTGCCAGCAGCGCGCACAGGGTCGACGAGACCCAGTACTTC. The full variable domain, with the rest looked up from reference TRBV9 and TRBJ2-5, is DSGVTQTPKHLITATGQRVTLRCSPRSGDLSVYWYQQSLDQGLQFLIQYYNGEERAKGNILERFSAQQFPDLHSELNLSSLELGDSALYFCASSAHRVDETQYFGPGTRLLVL.